Presented here are 20 T cell receptor beta chains from one specimen sequenced in a study of cytomegalovirus exposure and HLA in healthy donors. The PCR was carried out with 60 Vbeta primers and 13 Jbeta primers. Assay: immunoSEQ multiplex PCR; the TCRdb copy retains only in-frame clones and omits some. The record lists 120,000 to 150,000 clones, of which the ten most abundant hold 2.2%. The sequencing input was PBMCs. All receptors come from a woman younger than 35 in good health and CMV-seronegative.

The chain uses TRBV6-6 and TRBJ1-2; unclear D gene. Trimming left V 6 bases short and J 4 bases short, with 12 bases between. The CDR3 contains 13 residues. Germline V gives CDR1 MNHNY, CDR2 SVGAGI (reference sequence). Written as DNA, the CDR3 is TGTGCCAGCAGGGTGGGCAGTGTCTATGGCTACACCTTC. Its protein product is CASRVGSVYGYTF.

V and J are TRBV10-2 and TRBJ1-2, with D possibly TRBD1 on 6 matching bases. With 0 bases removed from V and 4 bases from J, the gap between germline ends came to 21 bases. The germline CDR1 and CDR2 sequences are WSHSY and SAAADI. The CDR3 has 18 residues. In DNA, the CDR3 is TGCGCCAGCAGTGAGTCATATAGTGGGGCAGGGGAACCCTATGGCTACACCTTC. It codes for CASSESYSGAGEPYGYTF.

V gene TRBV7-9 combines with J gene TRBJ2-5; D gene uncertain. CDR1 is SEHNR, CDR2 FQNEAQ, per germline (reference sequence). Deletions cut 1 base from V and 2 bases from J, with 8 bases between. The CDR3 loop spans 14 amino acids. In DNA, the CDR3 is TGTGCCAGCAGCTTAGTAACACTACAAGAGACCCAGTACTTC. Translation gives CASSLVTLQETQYF. Full variable domain (remainder filled in from reference TRBV7-9 and TRBJ2-5): DTGVSQNPRHKITKRGQNVTFRCDPISEHNRLYWYRQTLGQGPEFLTYFQNEAQLEKSRLLSDRFSAERPKGSFSTLEIQRTEQGDSAMYLCASSLVTLQETQYFGPGTRLLVL.

The chain combines TRBV9 with TRBJ2-3; 11 bases line up with TRBD2. The V and J ends lost 3 bases and 6 bases, in that order; junction bases with no gene match: 12. The CDR3 spans 17 residues. Germline loops: CDR1 SGDLS, CDR2 YYNGEE. This CDR3 is CASSAQTSGIGRDTQYF. CDR3 in DNA: TGTGCCAGCAGCGCACAGACTAGCGGGATAGGGAGGGATACGCAGTATTTT.

V usage is TRBV6-6 and J usage is TRBJ1-1; D not certain. The ends were cut back, 0 bases at V and 6 bases at J, with 17 bases in the middle. CDR1 and CDR2 (germline): MNHNY, SVGAGI (reference sequence). This CDR3 has 16 residues. Here the CDR3 reads CASSYSTHLTRAEAFF. CDR3 DNA sequence: TGTGCCAGCAGTTACTCGACACATCTGACGAGGGCTGAAGCTTTCTTT.

The J gene is TRBJ1-6, the V gene TRBV10-3, with 7 bases aligning to TRBD1. The CDR3 extends over 15 amino acids. Losses at the gene ends were 3 bases for V and 6 bases for J; bases not matched to a gene: 5. Germline V gene data show CDR1 as ENHRY and CDR2 as SYGVKD. The CDR3 loop is CAISEQGKGNSPLHF. The CDR3 DNA reads as TGTGCCATCAGTGAACAGGGGAAGGGTAATTCACCCCTCCACTTT.

The rearrangement joins TRBV27 to TRBJ2-7; 9 bases map to TRBD2. Looked up from germline, CDR1 is MNHEY and CDR2 is SMNVEV (reference sequence). The V gene end was trimmed by 5 bases and the J gene end by 2 bases; junction bases not matched to a gene: 7. This CDR3 comprises 15 residues. The CDR3 sequence: CASSQIAGEAYEQYF. The CDR3 nucleotides read TGTGCCAGCAGTCAGATAGCGGGAGAAGCCTACGAGCAGTACTTC.

This chain joins TRBV9 and TRBJ1-5; D possibly corresponds to TRBD1 (6 bases). The CDR3 is made up of 14 amino acids. Trimming stripped 3 bases from V and 6 bases from J, with 13 bases between. Germline loops: CDR1 SGDLS, CDR2 YYNGEE. CDR3 sequence reads: CASSASGEGQPQHF. The CDR3 DNA follows: TGTGCCAGCAGCGCCTCAGGGGAGGGTCAGCCCCAGCATTTT.

This chain connects TRBV4-1 to TRBJ1-3, with D possibly TRBD1 on 6 matching bases. The germline V gene encodes CDR1 MGHRA and CDR2 YSYEKL. Trimming removed 6 bases at V and 0 bases at J, with 12 bases between. CDR3 size: 15 residues. CDR3 DNA sequence: TGCGCCAGCAGAGGAGACAGGCTCTCTGGAAACACCATATATTTT. Its translation is CASRGDRLSGNTIYF.

The chain carries TRBV27 and TRBJ2-3; 8 bases align to TRBD2. The CDR3 is 20 residues long. Trimming cost V 4 bases and J 1 base; bases outside gene matches: 19. From germline, CDR1 is MNHEY and CDR2 SMNVEV (reference sequence). The CDR3 DNA follows: TGTGCCAGCAGTTCTACCGGTGGGCTAGCGGGCGGAACGGGCACAGATACGCAGTATTTT. It specifies CASSSTGGLAGGTGTDTQYF.

The chain joins TRBV9 to TRBJ2-1, with 9 bases identical to TRBD1. CDR1 and CDR2 (germline): SGDLS, YYNGEE. Trimming at V came to 2 bases and at J to 4 bases, leaving 10 bases not matched to a gene. The length of the CDR3 is 17 residues. CDR3 coding DNA: TGTGCCAGCAGCGTGGTGACACCGGGACAGGGTTACAATGAGCAGTTCTTC. This sequence encodes CASSVVTPGQGYNEQFF.

The V call is TRBV4-3, the J call TRBJ1-1, with a weak D call TRBD1 (6 bases). In germline, CDR1 is LGHNA, CDR2 YSLEER. Trimming took off 4 bases at V and 5 bases at J, with 14 bases between the two ends. The CDR3 is 14 residues long. CDR3 amino acids: CASSPTTGRTEAFF. CDR3 sequence (DNA): TGCGCCAGCAGCCCGACGACAGGACGTACTGAAGCTTTCTTT.

This rearrangement joins TRBV20-1 to TRBJ2-3, with D hard to call. The germline V and J ends were trimmed by 1 base and 8 bases, with 7 bases remaining between them. CDR1 and CDR2 (germline): DFQATT, SNEGSKA (reference sequence). The CDR3 has 11 residues. CDR3 protein: CSARVTVTQYF. CDR3 bases: TGCAGTGCTAGAGTCACGGTTACGCAGTATTTT.

V is TRBV25-1 and J is TRBJ2-1, with 11 bases fitting TRBD2. CDR3 length equals 16 residues. The ends lost 5 bases at V and 4 bases at J; junction bases unmatched: 7. Germline V gives CDR1 MGHDK, CDR2 SYGVNS. For the CDR3, the DNA is TGTGCCAGCAGTCCCCCAACTAGCGGGAGTTACAATGAGCAGTTCTTC. It is translated as CASSPPTSGSYNEQFF.

The V gene is TRBV5-1, the J gene TRBJ2-7; 8 bases fit TRBD1. The CDR3 spans 16 residues. V lost 4 bases to trimming and J lost 1 base; unmatched junction nucleotides: 10. CDR1 and CDR2 (germline): SGHRS, YFSETQ. In DNA, the CDR3 is TGCGCCAGCAGCGCGAGGCCGGGACAGGCATCCTACGAGCAGTACTTC. As protein: CASSARPGQASYEQYF.

V is TRBV9 and J is TRBJ2-1; perhaps TRBD2 as D (6 bases). Trimming pared 3 bases from V and 0 bases from J, leaving 10 bases between. The germline V gene has CDR1 SGDLS and CDR2 YYNGEE. CDR3 size: 15 residues. CDR3 sequence: CASSGLTSSYNEQFF. CDR3 bases: TGTGCCAGCAGCGGCTTGACTAGCTCCTACAATGAGCAGTTCTTC.

The V gene is TRBV2, the J gene TRBJ1-2, with D possibly TRBD1 on 6 matching bases. The germline V gene encodes CDR1 SNHLY and CDR2 FYNNEI. The V end lost 5 bases, the J end lost 2 bases, and 21 bases lay between the germline ends. This CDR3 has 17 amino acids. The CDR3 spells CASSWVGQPQSNYGYTF. CDR3 DNA: TGTGCCAGCAGTTGGGTCGGACAGCCGCAGAGCAACTATGGCTACACCTTC.

The chain carries TRBV5-1 and TRBJ2-5; D may be TRBD2 (6 bases). The CDR3 has 13 residues. Trimming removed 1 base from V and 3 bases from J, with 7 bases in between. CDR1 is SGHRS and CDR2 is YFSETQ in the germline V gene. The CDR3 here is CASSLPGEETQYF. DNA for the CDR3: TGCGCCAGCAGCTTGCCGGGGGAAGAGACCCAGTACTTC.

The rearrangement joins TRBV7-2 to TRBJ2-1; no reliable D call. Germline CDR1 SGHTA, CDR2 FQGNSA. V lost 7 bases and J 0 bases, leaving 10 bases between the germline ends. The CDR3 has 14 residues. The CDR3: CASTLISSYNEQFF. The CDR3 region has the DNA TGTGCCAGCACACTTATTAGCTCCTACAATGAGCAGTTCTTC.

This rearrangement joins TRBV5-1 to TRBJ2-7; D possibly corresponds to TRBD1 (5 bases). The length of the CDR3 is 17 residues. CDR1 SGHRS and CDR2 YFSETQ come from the germline V gene. V shed 1 base and J shed 4 bases, with 21 bases lying between them. In DNA, the CDR3 is TGCGCCAGCAGCTTGTCTTTCGCCGGGCAGGACACATACGAGCAGTACTTC. It specifies CASSLSFAGQDTYEQYF.